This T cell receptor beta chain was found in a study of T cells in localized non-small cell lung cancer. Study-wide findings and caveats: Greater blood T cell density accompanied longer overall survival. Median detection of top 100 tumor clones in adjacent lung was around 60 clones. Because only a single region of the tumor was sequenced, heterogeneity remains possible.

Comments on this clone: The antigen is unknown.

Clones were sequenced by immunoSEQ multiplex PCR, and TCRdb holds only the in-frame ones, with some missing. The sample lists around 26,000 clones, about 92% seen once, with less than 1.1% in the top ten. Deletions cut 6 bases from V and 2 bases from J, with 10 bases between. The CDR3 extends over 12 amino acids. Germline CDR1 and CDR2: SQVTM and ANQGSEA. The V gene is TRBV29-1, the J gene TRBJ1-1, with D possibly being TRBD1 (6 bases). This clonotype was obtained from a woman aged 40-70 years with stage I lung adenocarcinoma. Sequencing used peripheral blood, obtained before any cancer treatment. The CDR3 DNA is TGCAGCGTGATACAGGGTAACACTGAAGCTTTCTTT. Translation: CSVIQGNTEAFF. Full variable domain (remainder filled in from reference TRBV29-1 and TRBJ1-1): SAVISQKPSRDICQRGTSLTIQCQVDSQVTMMFWYRQQPGQSLTLIATANQGSEATYESGFVIDKFPISRPNLTFSTLTVSNMSPEDSSIYLCSVIQGNTEAFFGQGTRLTVV.